This T cell receptor beta chain is from a study of T cell repertoires in cytomegalovirus infection. This clonotype has at least ten counts. TCRdb called the reads again in MiXCR, with one record for every CDR3 protein. Seen here are about 130,000 distinct CDR3 sequences, approximately 8.8% observed once, and the top ten hold 10%. The specimen was PBMCs. The receptor was isolated from a human donor in good health (CMV status not recorded). Some clones in this sample may be carry-over from other donors' samples.

As DNA, the CDR3 is TGTGCCAGCAGATACAGGGAAAGGAACACTGAAGCTTTCTTT. This sequence encodes CASRYRERNTEAFF. The J gene is TRBJ1-1, the V gene TRBV2; weak D call: TRBD1 (6 bases). Trimming removed 6 bases from V and 1 base from J, with 12 bases in between. This CDR3 has 14 residues. The germline gives CDR1 SNHLY, CDR2 FYNNEI.